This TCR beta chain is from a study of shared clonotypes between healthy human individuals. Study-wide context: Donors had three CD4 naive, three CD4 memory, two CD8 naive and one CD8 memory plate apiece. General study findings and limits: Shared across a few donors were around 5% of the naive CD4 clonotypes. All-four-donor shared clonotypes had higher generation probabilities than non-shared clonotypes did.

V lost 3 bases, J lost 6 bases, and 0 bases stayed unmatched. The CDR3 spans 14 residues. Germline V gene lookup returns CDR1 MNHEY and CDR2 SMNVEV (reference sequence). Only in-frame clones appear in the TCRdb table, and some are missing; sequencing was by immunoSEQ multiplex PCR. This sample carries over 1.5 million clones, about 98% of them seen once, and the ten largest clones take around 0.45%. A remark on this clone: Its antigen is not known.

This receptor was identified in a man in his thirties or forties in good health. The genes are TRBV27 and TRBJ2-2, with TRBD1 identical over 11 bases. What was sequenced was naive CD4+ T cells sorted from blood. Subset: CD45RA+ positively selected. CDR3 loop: CASSLGQGAGELFF. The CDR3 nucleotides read TGTGCCAGCAGTTTGGGACAGGGGGCCGGGGAGCTGTTTTTT.